This T cell receptor beta chain derives from a study of tumor-infiltrating lymphocytes in primary liver carcinoma. This CDR3 has 14 residues. The V gene's germline CDR1 is LGHNA and CDR2 YSLEER. Without any cell sorting, about 19-30 mg of bulk tissue yielded co-extracted RNA and DNA. A primer in the constant region served to generate TCR beta cDNA from roughly 520 ng of total RNA. Modified slightly, ARM-PCR produced TCR beta libraries over three nested multiplex PCR rounds. In the first two PCR rounds, TRBV1-TRBV30 forward primers were paired with a C-beta reverse primer, and each round lasted approximately 10 cycles. TCRdb re-called the multiplex PCR reads through MiXCR, storing one row per CDR3 protein. The sample holds about 190,000 distinct CDR3 sequences, over 80% seen once. About this clonotype: Its antigen is not known. The CDR3 carries no conserved terminal phenylalanine or tryptophan, so it likely arises from a read error.

Broader study findings: Only about 8-24% of top clones showed up in all five tumor regions. Paired tumor-adjacent and tumor-blood samples overlapped less than tumor region pairs did. The difference in top-250-clone fraction between tumors and blood was significant, favoring tumors (p = 0.039).

The rearrangement links TRBV4-3 to TRBJ2-1; TRBD1 or TRBD2 may be the D gene (5 bases each). The origin of this receptor is a man in his forties with primary liver carcinoma and hepatitis B virus infection. Sequencing was done on a sample of tumor tissue from primary liver carcinoma. DNA for the CDR3: TGCGCCAACAGCCAAGGGACCAATTTCGACGAGCAGTTCATC. Translation gives CANSQGTNFDEQFI.